This TCR beta chain comes out of a study of cytomegalovirus exposure and HLA in healthy donors (dated by TCRdb to about 2017). With regard to the full study: According to a later analysis, the 120 or so validation repertoires were produced on the same platform as the 700 or so repertoires of the first cohort. The study aimed to test whether cataloging public T cell receptors could reveal signatures of past pathogen exposure. Besides the first cohort of approximately 710 subjects, a separate validation cohort made up of roughly 120 different subjects was used. High-throughput TCR immunosequencing, statistical association of individual TCRs with disease status, and machine learning were combined to predict cytomegalovirus infection status.

The donors were included in the validation cohort of around 120 subjects, a group kept apart from the roughly 700-subject first cohort. To prepare the library, the immunoSEQ multiplex PCR assay was applied. The study's processing was this. To diagnose cytomegalovirus status from the catalog of TCR beta chain sequences, a statistical classification framework was built. Sourced from immuneACCESS, this table was stored by TCRdb with only in-frame sequences that have V and J called. A share of the clones is absent; for the studies checked, an unresolved V gene accounts for under half, and the remainder has no known explanation. Clonal size and the V and J genes are those of that table, whereas D and trimming came from the DNA. Within this sample are roughly 100,000 clones, with 75% to 90% of them counted one time only. The ten largest account for approximately 22% of the sample. Overall study results and their limits: Cytomegalovirus status was reported to be diagnosed by the classifier with high specificity and sensitivity in both the original and validation cohorts. Subsequent analysis determined that TCRs grouped into clusters in the first cohort also showed a tendency toward co-occurrence across the 120 validation repertoires, and 85% to 95% of cluster scores exceeded 0. The authors suggested that the approach could potentially be generalized to other disease states and immunological phenotypes. Most TCR sequences were observed very rarely across donors, whereas some public TCRs were present in many individuals. In vitro tests confirmed that three of the cytomegalovirus-associated TCR beta chains recognize cytomegalovirus antigens. All 110 or so repertoires were used to score co-occurrence in the validation cohort in a later analysis, because that analysis had no HLA typing for the cohort. In the study, about 150 TCR beta chains were listed as associated with cytomegalovirus.

To note about this clone: Its antigen is currently not known. It has no much larger one-base neighbor in the sample; base qualities were not kept.

The V and J ends are trimmed by 8 bases and 1 base, leaving 11 bases between them. CDR1 and CDR2 were assigned from the germline V gene (reference sequence) as SEHNR and FQNEAQ. From the cysteine through the phenylalanine, the CDR3 covers 13 amino acids. Only the CDR3 portion is preserved as DNA: 39 bases, with reading frame beginning at the first base. The TCR sequence derives from a man in his late teens or twenties in good health and CMV-seropositive. Sample: PBMCs. The chain couples TRBV7-9 to TRBJ1-1; matching of 6 bases hints at TRBD1 as the D gene. The CDR3 region: CASLRGWNTEAFF. The DNA sequence is given as TGTGCCAGCCTCAGGGGTTGGAACACTGAAGCTTTCTTT.